The T cell receptor beta chain under discussion was sequenced for a study of post-analysis software for immune sequencing data. In the study overall: Patients had relapsing-remitting, secondary progressive or progressive-relapsing multiple sclerosis; some lacked subtype. Study-wide points: Samples from one preparation batch, clustered by F measure, grouped strongly together. For normalized Chao1 diversity, multiple sclerosis patients scored significantly lower than controls did. Included in a set of about 5 TRBV segments more frequent in patients than controls were TRBV5-6, TRBV5-1 and TRBV20-1.

As regards this clonotype: Its specificity is not known.

Germline CDR1 and CDR2: MNHEY and SVGAGI. V lost 6 bases, J lost 8 bases, and 15 bases lay in between. The CDR3 spans 13 residues. Unique molecular identifiers tagged the TCR beta cDNA libraries. Out of 1 to 10 million T cells, about 520,000 cDNA molecules were generated. MiXCR, applied by TCRdb to the PCR reads, yields one record per CDR3 protein. This repertoire shows about 770,000 distinct CDR3 sequences, approximately 44% found once; its top ten account for roughly 5%. V gene TRBV6-5 combines with J gene TRBJ2-3; D might be TRBD2 (6 bases). Sequenced sample: blood. The TCR was taken from a girl aged 10 to 17 with multiple sclerosis. CDR3 nucleotide sequence: TGTGCCAGCAGACCGACTAGTCTGACTACGCAGTATTTT. Translating it yields CASRPTSLTTQYF.